Reported below is one T cell receptor beta chain. Its antigen is still unknown. The data derive from a study of Ad26.COV2.S vaccination and SARS-CoV-2 variants. Study-level results: Spike-specific TCR breadth was greater in vaccine than placebo recipients.

Between the trimmed V and J ends, which lost 3 bases and 3 bases, there was a span of 4 bases. In germline, CDR1 is SGHTA, CDR2 FQGTGA. The CDR3 is 12 residues long. Method: immunoSEQ multiplex PCR; TCRdb's copy keeps in-frame clones and lacks some. The table lists fewer than 100,000 clones, roughly 84% of them singletons. This specimen consisted of peripheral blood, obtained after recovery from COVID-19. The chain combines TRBV7-3 with TRBJ2-3; the D is unclear. The sequence was collected from a human donor who had recovered from COVID-19. Here the CDR3 reads CASSFGTDTQYF. CDR3 DNA sequence: TGTGCCAGCAGCTTTGGAACAGATACGCAGTATTTT. The whole variable domain, filled in from reference TRBV7-3 and TRBJ2-3, reads GAGVSQTPSNKVTEKGKYVELRCDPISGHTALYWYRQSLGQGPEFLIYFQGTGAADDSGLPNDRFFAVRPEGSVSTLKIQRTERGDSAVYLCASSFGTDTQYFGPGTRLTVL.